Listed here is a single T cell receptor (beta chain). These data belong to a study of beta chain features in type 1 diabetes. Per the germline V gene, CDR1 is SGHTA and CDR2 is FQGNSA. The CDR3 spans 14 residues. Losses at the gene ends were 5 bases for V and 1 base for J; bases not matched to a gene: 4. The entirety of the isolated RNA underwent reverse transcription, so expressed TCRB transcripts were sequenced. The protocol was immunoSEQ multiplex PCR, while the TCRdb copy is restricted to in-frame clones and leaves out a portion. The sample lists around 300,000 clones, approximately 11% occurring once.

The chain recombines TRBV7-2 with TRBJ2-5; 7 nucleotides line up with TRBD1. Sequencing was carried out using naive CD4+ T cells from blood. The TCR sequence derives from a woman in her twenties or thirties in good health. CDR3 in amino acids: CASSTRQGQETQYF. As DNA, the CDR3 is TGTGCCAGCAGCACAAGACAGGGCCAAGAGACCCAGTACTTC.